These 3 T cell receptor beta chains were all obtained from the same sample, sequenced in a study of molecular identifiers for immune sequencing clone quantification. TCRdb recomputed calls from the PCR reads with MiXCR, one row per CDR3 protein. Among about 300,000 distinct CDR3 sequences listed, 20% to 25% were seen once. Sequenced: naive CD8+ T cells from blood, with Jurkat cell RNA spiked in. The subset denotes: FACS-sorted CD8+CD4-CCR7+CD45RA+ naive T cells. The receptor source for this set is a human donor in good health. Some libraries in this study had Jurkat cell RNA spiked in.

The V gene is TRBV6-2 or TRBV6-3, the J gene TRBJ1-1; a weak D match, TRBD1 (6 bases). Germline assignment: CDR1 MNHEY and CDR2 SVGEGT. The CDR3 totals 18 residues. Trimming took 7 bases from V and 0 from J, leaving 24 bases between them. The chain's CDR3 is CASKGEGLGDYLNTEAFF. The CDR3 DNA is TGTGCCAGCAAGGGGGAAGGGTTGGGCGATTATCTGAACACTGAAGCTTTCTTT.

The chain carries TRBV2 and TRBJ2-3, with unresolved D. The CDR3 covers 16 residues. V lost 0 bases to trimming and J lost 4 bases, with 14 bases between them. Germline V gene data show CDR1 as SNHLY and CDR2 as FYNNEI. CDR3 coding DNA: TGTGCCAGCAGTGAAGCGCTGGGTCCTGGGGCAGATACGCAGTATTTT. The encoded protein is CASSEALGPGADTQYF.

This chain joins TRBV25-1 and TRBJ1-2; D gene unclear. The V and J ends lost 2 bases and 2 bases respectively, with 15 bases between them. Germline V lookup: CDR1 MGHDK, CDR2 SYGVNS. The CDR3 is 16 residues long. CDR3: CASSETFSTGNYGYTF. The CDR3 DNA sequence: TGTGCCAGCAGTGAAACCTTCTCAACGGGCAACTATGGCTACACCTTC.